The 8 T cell receptor beta chains given below trace back to one sample, sequenced in a study of blood T cell repertoires in COVID-19. Repertoires were generated with immunoSEQ multiplex PCR, while TCRdb's copy carries only in-frame clones and drops some. The table has more than 200,000 clones, about 86% seen once. Sequences were obtained from peripheral blood. All receptors derive from a woman aged 45-59 years with acute or convalescent COVID-19.

This clone was recorded many times. J is TRBJ2-7 and V is TRBV6-5; D is unresolved. CDR3 size: 13 residues. V was trimmed by 0 bases and J by 6 bases, leaving 9 bases between them. CDR1 MNHEY and CDR2 SVGAGI come from the germline V gene. In DNA, the CDR3 is TGTGCCAGCAGTTACTCGAGAGTAGCCGAGCAGTACTTC. Its translation: CASSYSRVAEQYF.

The chain couples TRBV3-1 (or the pseudogene TRBV3-2) to TRBJ2-1; 7 nucleotides line up with TRBD2. V lost 5 bases, J lost 7 bases, and 2 bases stayed unmatched. Germline loops: CDR1 LGHDT, CDR2 YNNKEL (reference sequence). The CDR3 has 12 residues. The CDR3 DNA reads as TGTGCCAGCAGCGAAGCGGGGAATGAGCAGTTCTTC. Translated, it gives CASSEAGNEQFF.

This clone was detected once. The rearrangement links TRBV2 to TRBJ2-2, with TRBD1 identical over 9 bases. The CDR3 is 14 residues long. V was pared by 6 bases and J by 6 bases, with 5 bases of the junction left unmatched. The germline CDR1 and CDR2 sequences are SNHLY and FYNNEI. Here the CDR3 DNA reads TGTGCCAGCAGGGGGGACAGGGTTGCCGGGGAGCTGTTTTTT. It specifies CASRGDRVAGELFF.

J is TRBJ2-2 and V is TRBV5-1, with D tentatively TRBD1 (6 bases). Germline CDR1 reads SGHRS; CDR2 reads YFSETQ. The CDR3 is 15 residues long. V was pared by 4 bases and J by 4 bases, with 14 bases between. For the CDR3, the DNA is TGCGCCAGCAGCACGACAGGTATACCCACCGGGGAGCTGTTTTTT. Amino acid sequence: CASSTTGIPTGELFF.

The V gene is TRBV19, the J gene TRBJ1-1, with 7 bases lining up with TRBD1. The germline CDR1 and CDR2 sequences are LNHDA and SQIVND (reference sequence). The V gene end was trimmed by 6 bases and the J gene end by 3 bases; junction bases not matched to a gene: 1. The CDR3 contains 12 residues. CDR3 nucleotides: TGTGCCAGTAGCCAGGGGGACACTGAAGCTTTCTTT. It specifies CASSQGDTEAFF.

The chain has TRBV6-5 and TRBJ2-5, with 7 bases lining up with TRBD2. From germline, CDR1 is MNHEY and CDR2 SVGAGI. The CDR3 has 15 residues. V lost 7 bases, J lost 4 bases, and 12 bases stayed unmatched. The CDR3 sequence is CASTTRWGGTETQYF. The CDR3 coding sequence is TGTGCCAGCACCACCCGGTGGGGGGGAACAGAGACCCAGTACTTC.

The chain uses TRBV24-1 and TRBJ1-2, with 10 bases aligning to TRBD1. The CDR3 totals 15 residues. J gave up 5 bases and V 4 bases, and 6 bases lay outside the gene matches. From germline, CDR1 is KGHDR and CDR2 SFDVKD. The chain's CDR3 is CATSESGTGAYGYTF. The CDR3 DNA follows: TGTGCCACCAGTGAATCCGGGACAGGGGCATATGGCTACACCTTC.

The chain uses TRBV7-2 and TRBJ2-3, with D maybe TRBD2 (6 bases). The CDR3 has 14 residues. Trimming removed 5 bases at V and 0 bases at J, with 9 bases between. Per germline, CDR1 SGHTA and CDR2 FQGNSA. This CDR3 reads CASSARGSTDTQYF. DNA for the CDR3: TGTGCCAGCAGCGCGCGGGGCAGCACAGATACGCAGTATTTT.